What follows describes a single T cell receptor (beta chain). A second PCR of about 7 to 12 cycles used a sample-barcoded 5' primer and a J-beta primer mix. TCRdb used MiXCR to reprocess the 5' RACE reads, holding one entry per CDR3 protein. Of about 540,000 distinct CDR3 sequences in the sample, 24% were seen once. This sample was included in a study of blood T cells in healthy people across ages. The CDR3 sequence is 17 residues long. Germline assignment: CDR1 MGHRA and CDR2 YSYEKL. Trimming pared 2 bases from V and 6 bases from J, leaving 20 bases between. This sample was shared with a second study, whose subject was T cells of mothers and their children. That investigation notes: A primer called M1S, used in the second PCR, added sample barcodes and 2-4 random nucleotides. Related mother and child pairs showed slightly greater overlap (not significant) than unrelated pairs did.

This rearrangement joins TRBV4-1 to TRBJ1-5; D unresolved. This sequence originates from a boy younger than 18 in good health. The source material was blood. The CDR3 spells CASSQRVPGPSAQPQHF. The CDR3 bases are TGCGCCAGCAGCCAAAGGGTCCCGGGCCCTTCAGCTCAGCCCCAGCATTTT.